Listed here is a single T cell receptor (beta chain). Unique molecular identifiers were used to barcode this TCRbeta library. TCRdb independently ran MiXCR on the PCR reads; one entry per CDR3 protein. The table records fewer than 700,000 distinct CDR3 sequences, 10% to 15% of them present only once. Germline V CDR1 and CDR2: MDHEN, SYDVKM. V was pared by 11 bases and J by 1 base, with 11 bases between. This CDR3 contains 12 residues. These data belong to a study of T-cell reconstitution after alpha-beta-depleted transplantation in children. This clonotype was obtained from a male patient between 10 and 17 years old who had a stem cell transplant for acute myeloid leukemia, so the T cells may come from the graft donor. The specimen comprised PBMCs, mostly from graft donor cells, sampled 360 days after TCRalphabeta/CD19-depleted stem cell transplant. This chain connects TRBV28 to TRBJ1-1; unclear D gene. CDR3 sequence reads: CAGGLTNTEAFF. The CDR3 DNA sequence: TGTGCCGGCGGACTGACGAACACTGAAGCTTTCTTT.